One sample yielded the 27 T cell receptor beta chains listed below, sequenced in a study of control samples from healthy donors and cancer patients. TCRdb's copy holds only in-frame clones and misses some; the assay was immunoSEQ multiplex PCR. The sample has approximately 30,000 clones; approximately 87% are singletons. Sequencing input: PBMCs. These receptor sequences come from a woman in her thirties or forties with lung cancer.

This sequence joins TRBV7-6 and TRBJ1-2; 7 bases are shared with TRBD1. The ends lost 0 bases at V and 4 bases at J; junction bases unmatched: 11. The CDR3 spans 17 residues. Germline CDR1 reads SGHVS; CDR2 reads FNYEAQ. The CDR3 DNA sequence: TGTGCCAGCAGCTTAGCCCCGAGGAGGGGGCGGGGCTATGGCTACACCTTC. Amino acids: CASSLAPRRGRGYGYTF. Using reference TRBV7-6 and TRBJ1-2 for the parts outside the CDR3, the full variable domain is GAGVSQSPRYKVTKRGQDVALRCDPISGHVSLYWYRQALGQGPEFLTYFNYEAQQDKSGLPNDRFSAERPEGSISTLTIQRTEQRDSAMYRCASSLAPRRGRGYGYTFGSGTRLTVV.

CDR3 sequence reads: CAWRDSGTGRMGGYTF. CDR3 sequence (DNA): TGTGCCTGGAGGGACTCCGGGACAGGGAGGATGGGGGGCTACACCTTC. The chain joins TRBV30 to TRBJ1-2; 9 nucleotides align to TRBD1. The length of the CDR3 is 16 residues. Germline CDR1 and CDR2: GTSNPN and SVGIG (reference sequence). V dropped 3 bases and J dropped 8; count of bases not matched to a gene: 16.

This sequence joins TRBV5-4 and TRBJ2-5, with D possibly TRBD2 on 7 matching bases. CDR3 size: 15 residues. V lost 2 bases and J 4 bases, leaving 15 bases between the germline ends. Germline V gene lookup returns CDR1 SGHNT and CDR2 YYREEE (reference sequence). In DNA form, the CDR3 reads TGTGCCAGCAGCTTAGTCGGGGGGCCGGGAGAGACCCAGTACTTC. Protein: CASSLVGGPGETQYF.

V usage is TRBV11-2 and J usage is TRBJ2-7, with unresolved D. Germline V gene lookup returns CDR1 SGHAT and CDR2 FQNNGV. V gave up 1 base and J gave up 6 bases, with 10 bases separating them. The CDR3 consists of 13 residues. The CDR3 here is CASSLVGPFEQYF. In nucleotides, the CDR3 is TGTGCCAGCAGCTTAGTCGGACCGTTCGAGCAGTACTTC.

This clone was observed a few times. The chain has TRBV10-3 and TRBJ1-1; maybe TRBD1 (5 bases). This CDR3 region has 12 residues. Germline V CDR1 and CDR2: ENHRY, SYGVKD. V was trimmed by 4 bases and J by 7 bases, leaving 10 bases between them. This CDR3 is CAISGTGGEAFF. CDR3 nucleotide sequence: TGTGCCATCAGTGGAACAGGAGGTGAAGCTTTCTTT.

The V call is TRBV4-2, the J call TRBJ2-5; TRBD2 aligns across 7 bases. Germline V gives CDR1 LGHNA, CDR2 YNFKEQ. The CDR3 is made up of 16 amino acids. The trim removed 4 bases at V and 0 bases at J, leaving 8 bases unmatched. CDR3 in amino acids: CASSLSASGHQETQYF. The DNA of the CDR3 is TGTGCCAGCAGCCTCTCGGCTAGCGGACACCAAGAGACCCAGTACTTC.

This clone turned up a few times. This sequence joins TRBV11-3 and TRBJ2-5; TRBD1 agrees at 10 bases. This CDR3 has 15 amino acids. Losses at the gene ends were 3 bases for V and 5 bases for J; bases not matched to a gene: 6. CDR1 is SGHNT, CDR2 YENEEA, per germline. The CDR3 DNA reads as TGTGCCAGCAGCTTGGGACAGGGGATGTGGGAGACCCAGTACTTC. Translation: CASSLGQGMWETQYF. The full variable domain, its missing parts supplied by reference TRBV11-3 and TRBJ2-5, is EAGVVQSPRYKIIEKKQPVAFWCNPISGHNTLYWYLQNLGQGPELLIRYENEEAVDDSQLPKDRFSAERLKGVDSTLKIQPAELGDSAVYLCASSLGQGMWETQYFGPGTRLLVL.

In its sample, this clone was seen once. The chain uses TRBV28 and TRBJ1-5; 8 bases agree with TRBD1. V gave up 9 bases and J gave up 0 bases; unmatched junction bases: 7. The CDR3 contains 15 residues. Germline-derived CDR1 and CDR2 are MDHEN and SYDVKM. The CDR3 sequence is CASSGTGISNQPQHF. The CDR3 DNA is TGTGCCAGTTCCGGGACAGGAATTAGCAATCAGCCCCAGCATTTT.

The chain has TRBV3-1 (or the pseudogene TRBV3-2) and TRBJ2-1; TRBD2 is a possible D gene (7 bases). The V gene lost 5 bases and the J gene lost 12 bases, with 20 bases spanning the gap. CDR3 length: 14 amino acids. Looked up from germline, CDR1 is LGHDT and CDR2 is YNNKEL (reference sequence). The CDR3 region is CASSFGGLLNLQFF. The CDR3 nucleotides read TGTGCCAGCAGCTTCGGGGGGCTCCTTAATCTGCAGTTCTTC.

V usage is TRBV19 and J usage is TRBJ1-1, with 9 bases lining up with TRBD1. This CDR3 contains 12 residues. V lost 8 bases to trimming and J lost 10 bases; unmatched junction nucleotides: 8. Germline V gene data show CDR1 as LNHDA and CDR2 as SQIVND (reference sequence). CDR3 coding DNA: TGTGCCAGTGGATGGGGACAGGGACGAGCTTTCTTT. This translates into CASGWGQGRAFF.

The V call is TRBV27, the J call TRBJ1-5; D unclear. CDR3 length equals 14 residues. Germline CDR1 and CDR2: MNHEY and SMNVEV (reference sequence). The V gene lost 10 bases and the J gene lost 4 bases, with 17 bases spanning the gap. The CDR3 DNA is TGTGCCACCTCCCGGACGGGTGGGAATCAGCCCCAGCATTTT. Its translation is CATSRTGGNQPQHF.

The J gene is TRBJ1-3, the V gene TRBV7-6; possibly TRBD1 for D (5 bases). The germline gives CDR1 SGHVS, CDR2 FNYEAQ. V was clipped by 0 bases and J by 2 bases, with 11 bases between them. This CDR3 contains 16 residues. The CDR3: CASSLAPAGTGNTIYF. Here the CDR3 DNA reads TGTGCCAGCAGCTTAGCGCCGGCAGGGACTGGAAACACCATATATTTT.

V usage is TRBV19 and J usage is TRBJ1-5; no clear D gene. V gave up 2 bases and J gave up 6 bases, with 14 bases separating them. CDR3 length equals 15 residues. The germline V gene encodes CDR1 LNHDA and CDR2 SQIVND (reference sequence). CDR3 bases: TGTGCCAGTAGTATATCTCTTAGTCACCGTCAGCCCCAGCATTTT. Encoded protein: CASSISLSHRQPQHF.

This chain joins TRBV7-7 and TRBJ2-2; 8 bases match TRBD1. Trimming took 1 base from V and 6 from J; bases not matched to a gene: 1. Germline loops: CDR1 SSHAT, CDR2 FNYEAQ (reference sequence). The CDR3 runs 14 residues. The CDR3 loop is CASSLVQGAGELFF. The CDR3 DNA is TGTGCCAGCAGCTTAGTACAGGGGGCCGGGGAGCTGTTTTTT.

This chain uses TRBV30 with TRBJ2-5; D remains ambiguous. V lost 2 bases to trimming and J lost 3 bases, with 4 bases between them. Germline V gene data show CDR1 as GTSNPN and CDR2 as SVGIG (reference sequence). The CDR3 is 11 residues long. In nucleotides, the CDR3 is TGTGCCTGGAGTCGGGAAGAGACCCAGTACTTC. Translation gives CAWSREETQYF.

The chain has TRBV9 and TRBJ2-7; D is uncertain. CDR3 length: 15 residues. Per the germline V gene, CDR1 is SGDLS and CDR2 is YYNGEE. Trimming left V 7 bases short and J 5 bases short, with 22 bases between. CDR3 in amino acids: CASSPDWDGQDEQYF. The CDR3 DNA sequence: TGTGCCAGCTCCCCAGACTGGGATGGGCAGGACGAGCAGTACTTC.

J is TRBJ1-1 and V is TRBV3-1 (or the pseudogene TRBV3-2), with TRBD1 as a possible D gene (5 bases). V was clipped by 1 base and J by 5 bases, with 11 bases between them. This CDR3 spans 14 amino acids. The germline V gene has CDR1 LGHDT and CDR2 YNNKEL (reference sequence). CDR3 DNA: TGTGCCAGCAGCCAAGTTCAGGGAGGGACTGAAGCTTTCTTT. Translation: CASSQVQGGTEAFF.

The CDR3 DNA reads TGCGCCAGCAGTCATTCGGTCGCGAGGACAGTCGAGCGACATACCTTC. It yields the protein CASSHSVARTVERHTF. The genes are TRBV23-1 and TRBJ1-2; possibly TRBD1 for D (6 bases). TRBV23-1 is an ORF; its function is uncertain. The CDR3 contains 16 residues. The V gene lost 3 bases and the J gene lost 14 bases, with 28 bases spanning the gap.

The chain's CDR3 is CASSITGEYGYTF. As DNA, the CDR3 is TGTGCCAGTAGTATAACAGGGGAATATGGCTACACCTTC. The chain employs TRBV19 and TRBJ1-2; 7 bases line up with TRBD1. The CDR3 is 13 residues long. The germline V gene has CDR1 LNHDA and CDR2 SQIVND (reference sequence). V lost 2 bases and J lost 5; bases outside the gene matches: 2.

CDR3 sequence: CASSRGQEDGYTF. The CDR3 DNA sequence: TGTGCCAGCAGCCGGGGACAGGAGGATGGCTACACCTTC. The J gene is TRBJ1-2, the V gene TRBV7-9; 8 bases agree with TRBD1. Losses at the gene ends were 5 bases for V and 6 bases for J; bases not matched to a gene: 5. Germline CDR1 reads SEHNR; CDR2 reads FQNEAQ (reference sequence). This CDR3 region has 13 residues. The whole variable domain, filled in from reference TRBV7-9 and TRBJ1-2, reads DTGVSQNPRHKITKRGQNVTFRCDPISEHNRLYWYRQTLGQGPEFLTYFQNEAQLEKSRLLSDRFSAERPKGSFSTLEIQRTEQGDSAMYLCASSRGQEDGYTFGSGTRLTVV.

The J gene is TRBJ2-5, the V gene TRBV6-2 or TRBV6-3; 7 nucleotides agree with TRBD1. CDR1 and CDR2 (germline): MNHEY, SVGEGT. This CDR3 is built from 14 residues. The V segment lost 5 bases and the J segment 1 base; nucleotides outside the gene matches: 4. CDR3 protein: CASSPTGLQETQYF. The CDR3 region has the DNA TGTGCCAGCAGTCCGACAGGGCTCCAAGAGACCCAGTACTTC.

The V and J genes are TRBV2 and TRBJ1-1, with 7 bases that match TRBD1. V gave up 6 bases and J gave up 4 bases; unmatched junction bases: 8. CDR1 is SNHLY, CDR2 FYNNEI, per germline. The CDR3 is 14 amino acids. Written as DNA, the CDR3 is TGTGCCAGCAGCTTTGCACAGGGGAGCACTGAAGCTTTCTTT. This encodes CASSFAQGSTEAFF.

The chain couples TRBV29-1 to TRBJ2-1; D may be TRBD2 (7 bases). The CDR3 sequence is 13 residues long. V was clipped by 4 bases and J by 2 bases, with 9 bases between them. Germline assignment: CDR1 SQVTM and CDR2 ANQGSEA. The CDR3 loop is CSVGGGAYNEQFF. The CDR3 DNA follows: TGCAGCGTTGGCGGGGGCGCCTACAATGAGCAGTTCTTC.

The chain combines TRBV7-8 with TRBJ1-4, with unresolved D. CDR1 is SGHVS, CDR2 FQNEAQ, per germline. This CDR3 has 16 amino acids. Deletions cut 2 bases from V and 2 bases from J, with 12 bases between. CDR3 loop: CASSLYVGQTNEKLFF. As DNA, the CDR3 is TGTGCCAGCAGCTTATATGTTGGGCAGACTAATGAAAAACTGTTTTTT.

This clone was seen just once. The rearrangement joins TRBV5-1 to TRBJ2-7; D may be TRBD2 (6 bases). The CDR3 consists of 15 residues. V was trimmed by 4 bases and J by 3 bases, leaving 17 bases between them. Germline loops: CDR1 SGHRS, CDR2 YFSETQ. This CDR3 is CASSPIAGTHYEQYF. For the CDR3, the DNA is TGCGCCAGCAGCCCCATCGCGGGAACCCACTACGAGCAGTACTTC.

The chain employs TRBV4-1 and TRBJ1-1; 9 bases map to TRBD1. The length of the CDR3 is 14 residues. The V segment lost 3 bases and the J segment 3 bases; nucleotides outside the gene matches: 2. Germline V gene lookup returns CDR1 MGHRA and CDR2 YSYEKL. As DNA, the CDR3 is TGCGCCAGCAGCCAGGGACAGGGTTACACTGAAGCTTTCTTT. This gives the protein CASSQGQGYTEAFF.

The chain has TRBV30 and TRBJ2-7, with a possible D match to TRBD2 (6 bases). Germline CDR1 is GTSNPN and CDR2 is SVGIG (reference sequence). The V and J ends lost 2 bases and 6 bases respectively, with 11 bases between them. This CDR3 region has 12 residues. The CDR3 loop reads CAWSIGGSEQYF. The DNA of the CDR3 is TGTGCCTGGAGTATCGGGGGAAGCGAGCAGTACTTC.